A single sample is the source of the 28 T cell receptor beta chains below, sequenced in a study of control samples from healthy donors and cancer patients. Using immunoSEQ multiplex PCR, the repertoire was profiled, and TCRdb retains in-frame clones only, with some absent. The table has tens of thousands of clones, about nine tenths seen once. The source material was blood. All receptors come from a young woman in good health.

V and J are TRBV5-1 and TRBJ1-3; tentative D call: TRBD1 (6 bases). The CDR3 consists of 15 residues. V shed 0 bases and J shed 2 bases, with 9 bases lying between them. Germline V CDR1 and CDR2: SGHRS, YFSETQ. This CDR3 reads CASSLGTDTGNTIYF. The CDR3 nucleotides read TGCGCCAGCAGCTTGGGGACAGACACTGGAAACACCATATATTTT. The whole variable domain, filled in from reference TRBV5-1 and TRBJ1-3, reads KAGVTQTPRYLIKTRGQQVTLSCSPISGHRSVSWYQQTPGQGLQFLFEYFSETQRNKGNFPGRFSGRQFSNSRSEMNVSTLELGDSALYLCASSLGTDTGNTIYFGEGSWLTVV.

The chain is built from TRBV7-2 and TRBJ1-2; 7 positions match TRBD1. The length of the CDR3 is 19 residues. Unmatched junction bases numbered 18, after V lost 5 bases and J lost 0 bases. Germline V gene data show CDR1 as SGHTA and CDR2 as FQGNSA. The chain's CDR3 is CASSDTGVPERDPNYGYTF. CDR3 DNA sequence: TGTGCCAGCAGCGATACAGGGGTTCCGGAACGAGATCCTAACTATGGCTACACCTTC.

V usage is TRBV29-1 and J usage is TRBJ2-3; the D call may be TRBD1 or TRBD2 (5 bases each). Trimming took 6 bases from V and 6 from J, leaving 13 bases between them. This CDR3 contains 12 residues. Looked up from germline, CDR1 is SQVTM and CDR2 is ANQGSEA. Here the CDR3 reads CSVGEGTDTQYF. The CDR3 DNA follows: TGCAGCGTCGGTGAAGGGACGGATACGCAGTATTTT.

J is TRBJ2-3 and V is TRBV10-3; D call uncertain. The CDR3 covers 10 residues. Trimming removed 8 bases at V and 3 bases at J, with 3 bases between. The V gene's germline CDR1 is ENHRY and CDR2 SYGVKD. This chain's CDR3 is CAIGTDTQYF. CDR3 in DNA: TGTGCCATCGGTACAGATACGCAGTATTTT.

The chain uses TRBV5-1 and TRBJ1-2; 9 positions match TRBD1. Losses at the gene ends were 2 bases for V and 7 bases for J; bases not matched to a gene: 12. The CDR3 runs 16 residues. CDR1 is SGHRS, CDR2 YFSETQ, per germline. DNA for the CDR3: TGCGCCAGCAGCTTATTTTGGCCGGGACAGGGAGGTGGCTACACCTTC. The encoded protein is CASSLFWPGQGGGYTF.

The chain is built from TRBV9 and TRBJ2-3, with 9 nucleotides matching TRBD1. The ends lost 3 bases at V and 2 bases at J; junction bases unmatched: 10. The CDR3 has 17 residues. Per germline, CDR1 SGDLS and CDR2 YYNGEE. The CDR3 loop reads CASSETAGTGITDTQYF. The CDR3, as DNA: TGTGCCAGCAGCGAAACCGCCGGGACAGGGATCACAGATACGCAGTATTTT. The whole variable domain, filled in from reference TRBV9 and TRBJ2-3, reads DSGVTQTPKHLITATGQRVTLRCSPRSGDLSVYWYQQSLDQGLQFLIQYYNGEERAKGNILERFSAQQFPDLHSELNLSSLELGDSALYFCASSETAGTGITDTQYFGPGTRLTVL.

The chain combines TRBV6-5 with TRBJ1-1; 9 positions agree with TRBD1. The length of the CDR3 is 15 residues. Germline CDR1 and CDR2: MNHEY and SVGAGI. V lost 5 bases, J lost 10 bases, and 14 bases stayed unmatched. The CDR3 DNA follows: TGTGCCAGCAGTCCATCGGGACAGGGAGGTGGAGGAGCTTTCTTT. This encodes CASSPSGQGGGGAFF.

The chain couples TRBV10-2 to TRBJ2-1; D is unresolved. Germline CDR1 WSHSY, CDR2 SAAADI. The CDR3 sequence is 14 residues long. V dropped 0 bases and J dropped 4 bases, with 7 bases sitting between them. The CDR3 is CASSESSVYNEQFF. CDR3 nucleotide sequence: TGCGCCAGCAGTGAGTCGAGCGTATACAATGAGCAGTTCTTC.

The chain combines TRBV20-1 with TRBJ1-2, with D uncertain. The CDR3 has 16 residues. V was shortened by 3 bases and J by 0 bases, with 17 bases between the two germline ends. Germline values: CDR1 DFQATT, CDR2 SNEGSKA (reference sequence). CDR3 bases: TGCAGTGCTAGTCGGGGTCGTGGGAATCCTAACTATGGCTACACCTTC. Protein: CSASRGRGNPNYGYTF.

V is TRBV2 and J is TRBJ1-1; D is uncertain. Germline V gene sequence: CDR1 SNHLY, CDR2 FYNNEI. The CDR3 contains 10 residues. Trimming removed 6 bases at V and 8 bases at J, with 7 bases between. The CDR3 DNA follows: TGTGCCAGCAGCCTAGAGGAAGCTTTCTTT. Its protein is CASSLEEAFF.

The V call is TRBV3-1 (or the pseudogene TRBV3-2), the J call TRBJ2-2; D is uncertain. Per germline, CDR1 LGHDT and CDR2 YNNKEL (reference sequence). V was trimmed by 4 bases and J by 7 bases, leaving 7 bases between them. CDR3 size: 12 residues. The CDR3 here is CASSRGGGELFF. The CDR3 DNA reads as TGTGCCAGCAGCCGAGGCGGCGGGGAGCTGTTTTTT.

This chain connects TRBV6-2 or TRBV6-3 to TRBJ1-2; TRBD1 might be the D (6 bases). In germline, CDR1 is MNHEY, CDR2 SVGEGT. Trimming removed 4 bases at V and 1 base at J, with 19 bases between. The CDR3 totals 17 residues. The CDR3 DNA sequence: TGTGCCAGCAGTTTTAGGAGGGGGACACCTCATAACTATGGCTACACCTTC. Its protein is CASSFRRGTPHNYGYTF.

The chain uses TRBV7-9 and TRBJ1-2; a possible D gene is TRBD1 (5 bases). This CDR3 contains 12 residues. The V end lost 7 bases, the J end lost 1 base, and 7 bases lay between the germline ends. The germline V gene has CDR1 SEHNR and CDR2 FQNEAQ (reference sequence). The CDR3 reads CASTGLNYGYTF. CDR3 nucleotide sequence: TGTGCCAGCACGGGGCTTAACTATGGCTACACCTTC.

The chain uses TRBV12-3 or TRBV12-4 and TRBJ1-3; D unresolved. The CDR3 covers 12 residues. The V gene lost 3 bases and the J gene lost 4 bases, with 4 bases spanning the gap. The CDR3 loop reads CASSFGGNTIYF. CDR3 in DNA: TGTGCCAGCAGTTTCGGAGGAAACACCATATATTTT.

The chain employs TRBV5-4 and TRBJ1-2; D uncertain. Per the germline V gene, CDR1 is SGHNT and CDR2 is YYREEE (reference sequence). The V end lost 1 base, the J end lost 0 bases, and 1 base lay between the germline ends. The CDR3 runs to 12 residues. The CDR3 bases are TGTGCCAGCAGCTTGCCTAACTATGGCTACACCTTC. The encoded protein is CASSLPNYGYTF.

The chain couples TRBV5-1 to TRBJ1-1; 9 bases are a match to TRBD1. The CDR3 extends over 16 amino acids. Germline CDR1 SGHRS, CDR2 YFSETQ. The trim removed 7 bases at V and 7 bases at J, leaving 17 bases unmatched. The CDR3 is CASSDGRDRVGSEAFF. CDR3 bases: TGCGCCAGCTCGGACGGCCGGGACAGGGTGGGGAGTGAAGCTTTCTTT.

This clone was seen just once. The CDR3, as DNA: TGCGCCAGCACCCGGGACGCCTTCTATGGCTACACCTTC. The encoded protein is CASTRDAFYGYTF. The chain couples TRBV5-1 to TRBJ1-2, with D possibly matching TRBD1 (5 bases). The V gene lost 6 bases and the J gene lost 4 bases, with 13 bases spanning the gap. The germline V gene encodes CDR1 SGHRS and CDR2 YFSETQ. There are 13 residues in the CDR3.

V is TRBV9 and J is TRBJ2-1; 7 bases map to TRBD1. J was trimmed by 4 bases and V by 0 bases; bases with no gene match: 4. CDR3 length: 15 residues. In germline, CDR1 is SGDLS, CDR2 YYNGEE. This chain's CDR3 is CASSVDEGAYNEQFF. For the CDR3, the DNA is TGTGCCAGCAGCGTAGATGAGGGGGCTTACAATGAGCAGTTCTTC.

The chain recombines TRBV6-7 with TRBJ1-5; D is unresolved. TRBV6-7 is sorted into the ORF group, with uncertain function. V lost 6 bases, J lost 2 bases, and 17 bases lay in between. CDR3 length: 16 residues. In nucleotides, the CDR3 is TGTGCCAGCAGCCCCAATGGAGTATGGGGCAATCAGCCCCAGCATTTT. This sequence encodes CASSPNGVWGNQPQHF.

This clone has only a few counts. The chain uses TRBV15 and TRBJ2-3; 8 nucleotides match TRBD1. Germline CDR1 reads LNHNV; CDR2 reads YYDKDF (reference sequence). With 5 bases clipped from V and 3 bases from J, the junction kept 13 bases outside the gene matches. The CDR3 is 17 amino acids. The CDR3 region has the DNA TGTGCCACCAGCTCAAGGGACCAGGGGGCATATACAGATACGCAGTATTTT. This gives the protein CATSSRDQGAYTDTQYF.

This clone has just one count. The chain uses TRBV5-1 and TRBJ2-2; 12 positions match TRBD1. V was clipped by 6 bases and J by 2 bases; unmatched bases: 8. The CDR3 extends over 17 amino acids. From germline, CDR1 is SGHRS and CDR2 YFSETQ. CDR3 amino acids: CASIEGTGGANTGELFF. The CDR3 region has the DNA TGCGCCAGCATTGAAGGGACAGGGGGCGCAAACACCGGGGAGCTGTTTTTT.

This chain connects TRBV27 to TRBJ1-1; TRBD1 is a possible D gene (5 bases). Germline CDR1 is MNHEY and CDR2 is SMNVEV (reference sequence). This CDR3 contains 13 residues. Trimming removed 2 bases from V and 4 bases from J, with 8 bases in between. The CDR3 coding sequence is TGTGCCAGCAGTTTAACCAGGGCCACTGAAGCTTTCTTT. It translates to CASSLTRATEAFF.

The V and J genes are TRBV5-4 and TRBJ1-1; TRBD1 agrees at 7 bases. CDR3 size: 15 residues. J gave up 2 bases and V 4 bases, and 8 bases lay outside the gene matches. CDR1 SGHNT and CDR2 YYREEE come from the germline V gene (reference sequence). The CDR3 reads CASSHANRGNTEAFF. The CDR3 DNA reads TGTGCCAGCAGCCACGCAAACAGGGGTAACACTGAAGCTTTCTTT.

The genes are TRBV3-1 (or the pseudogene TRBV3-2) and TRBJ1-2; D gene ambiguous. Germline CDR1 and CDR2: LGHDT and YNNKEL (reference sequence). The CDR3 is made up of 13 amino acids. Trimming left V 1 base short and J 12 bases short, with 15 bases between. CDR3 sequence: CASSQVARGGHTF. The CDR3 nucleotides are TGTGCCAGCAGCCAAGTGGCCCGAGGTGGACACACCTTC.

The V gene is TRBV4-1, the J gene TRBJ2-2, with D maybe TRBD2 (6 bases). Germline V lookup: CDR1 MGHRA, CDR2 YSYEKL. Trimming stripped 4 bases from V and 2 bases from J, with 11 bases between. The length of the CDR3 is 15 residues. The CDR3, as DNA: TGCGCCAGCAGCCCTTCGGGGGTAAACACCGGGGAGCTGTTTTTT. This translates into CASSPSGVNTGELFF.

The chain combines TRBV29-1 with TRBJ2-3, with D possibly matching TRBD2 (6 bases). This CDR3 region has 14 residues. Germline V lookup: CDR1 SQVTM, CDR2 ANQGSEA. V dropped 3 bases and J dropped 2 bases, with 12 bases sitting between them. The CDR3 spells CSVDGTGYTDTQYF. As DNA, the CDR3 is TGCAGCGTTGATGGGACTGGGTACACAGATACGCAGTATTTT.

V gene TRBV2 combines with J gene TRBJ1-1; D remains ambiguous. The CDR3 totals 10 residues. V was cut by 9 bases and J by 1 base, with 3 bases left in between. Germline CDR1 is SNHLY and CDR2 is FYNNEI. Here the CDR3 reads CARENTEAFF. Written as DNA, the CDR3 is TGTGCCAGAGAGAACACTGAAGCTTTCTTT.

The chain links TRBV6-5 to TRBJ1-6; 7 nucleotides align to TRBD1. The V segment lost 6 bases and the J segment 6 bases; nucleotides outside the gene matches: 2. Germline V CDR1 and CDR2: MNHEY, SVGAGI. The CDR3 length is 13 residues. Here the CDR3 DNA reads TGTGCCAGCAGGGGACAGTTTAATTCACCCCTCCACTTT. Translation gives CASRGQFNSPLHF.